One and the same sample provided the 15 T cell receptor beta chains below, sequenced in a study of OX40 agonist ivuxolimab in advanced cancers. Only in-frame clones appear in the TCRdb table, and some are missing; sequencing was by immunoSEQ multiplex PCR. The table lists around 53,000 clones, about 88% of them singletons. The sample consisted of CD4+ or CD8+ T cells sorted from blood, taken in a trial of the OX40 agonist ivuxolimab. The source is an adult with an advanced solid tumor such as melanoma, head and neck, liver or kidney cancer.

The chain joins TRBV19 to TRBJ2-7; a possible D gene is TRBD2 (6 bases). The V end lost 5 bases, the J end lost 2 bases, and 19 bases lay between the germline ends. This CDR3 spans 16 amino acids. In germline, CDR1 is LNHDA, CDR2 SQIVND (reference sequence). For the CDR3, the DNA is TGTGCCAGTAGTCAACACCGGAGGGACCGCACCTACGAGCAGTACTTC. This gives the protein CASSQHRRDRTYEQYF. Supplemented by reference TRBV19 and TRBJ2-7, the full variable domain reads DGGITQSPKYLFRKEGQNVTLSCEQNLNHDAMYWYRQDPGQGLRLIYYSQIVNDFQKGDIAEGYSVSREKKESFPLTVTSAQKNPTAFYLCASSQHRRDRTYEQYFGPGTRLTVT.

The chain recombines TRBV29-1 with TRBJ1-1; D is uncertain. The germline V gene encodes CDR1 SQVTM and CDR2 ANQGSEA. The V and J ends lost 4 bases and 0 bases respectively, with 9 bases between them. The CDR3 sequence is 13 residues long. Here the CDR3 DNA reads TGCAGCGTTGTTCTACAGATGAACACTGAAGCTTTCTTT. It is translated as CSVVLQMNTEAFF. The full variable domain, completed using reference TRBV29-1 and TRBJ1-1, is SAVISQKPSRDICQRGTSLTIQCQVDSQVTMMFWYRQQPGQSLTLIATANQGSEATYESGFVIDKFPISRPNLTFSTLTVSNMSPEDSSIYLCSVVLQMNTEAFFGQGTRLTVV.

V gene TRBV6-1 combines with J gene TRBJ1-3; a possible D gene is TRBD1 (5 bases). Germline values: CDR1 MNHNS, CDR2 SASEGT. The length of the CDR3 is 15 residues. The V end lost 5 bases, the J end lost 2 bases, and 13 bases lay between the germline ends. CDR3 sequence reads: CASSTNQGTGNTIYF. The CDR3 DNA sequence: TGTGCCAGCAGTACGAACCAGGGTACTGGAAACACCATATATTTT.

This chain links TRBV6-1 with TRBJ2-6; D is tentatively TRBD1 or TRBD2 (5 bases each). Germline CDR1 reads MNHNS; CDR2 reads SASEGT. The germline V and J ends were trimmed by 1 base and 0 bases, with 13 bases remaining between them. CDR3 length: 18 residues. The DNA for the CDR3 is TGTGCCAGCAGTGAAGGGGCAGGGAGCTACTCTGGGGCCAACGTCCTGACTTTC. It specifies CASSEGAGSYSGANVLTF.

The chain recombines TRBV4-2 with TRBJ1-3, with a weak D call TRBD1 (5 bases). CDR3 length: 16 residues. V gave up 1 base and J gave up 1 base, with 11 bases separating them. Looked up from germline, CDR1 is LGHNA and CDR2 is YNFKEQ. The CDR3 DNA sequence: TGTGCCAGCAGCCAAGTAGGTGGGGCATCTGGAAACACCATATATTTT. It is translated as CASSQVGGASGNTIYF.

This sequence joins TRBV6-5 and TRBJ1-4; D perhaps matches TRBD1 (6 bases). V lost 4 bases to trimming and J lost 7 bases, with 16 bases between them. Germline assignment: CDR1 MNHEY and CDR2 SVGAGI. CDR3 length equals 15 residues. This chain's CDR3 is CASSFNRDLGEKLFF. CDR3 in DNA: TGTGCCAGCAGTTTTAACAGGGATTTGGGTGAAAAACTGTTTTTT.

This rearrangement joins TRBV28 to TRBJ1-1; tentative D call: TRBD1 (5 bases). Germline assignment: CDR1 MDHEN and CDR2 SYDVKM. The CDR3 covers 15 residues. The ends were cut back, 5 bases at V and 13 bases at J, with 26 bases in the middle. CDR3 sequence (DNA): TGTGCCAGCAGTGGGGGGATGGCGGGAGCAGCGAAGCTTTTCTTT. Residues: CASSGGMAGAAKLFF.

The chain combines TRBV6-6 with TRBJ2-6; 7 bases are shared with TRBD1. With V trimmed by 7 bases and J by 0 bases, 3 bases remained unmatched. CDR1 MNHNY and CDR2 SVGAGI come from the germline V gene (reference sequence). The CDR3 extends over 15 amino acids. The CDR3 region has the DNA TGTGCCAGCAAGTCAGGGGGCTCTGGGGCCAACGTCCTGACTTTC. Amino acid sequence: CASKSGGSGANVLTF.

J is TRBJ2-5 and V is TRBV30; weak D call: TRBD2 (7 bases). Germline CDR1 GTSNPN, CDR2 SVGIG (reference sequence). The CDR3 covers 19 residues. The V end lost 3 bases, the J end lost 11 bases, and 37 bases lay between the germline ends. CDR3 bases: TGTGCCTGGAGCCGAGGGGGGGCTTCGTTTAGCGGAGGCTCCTACGGGCAGTACTTC. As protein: CAWSRGGASFSGGSYGQYF.

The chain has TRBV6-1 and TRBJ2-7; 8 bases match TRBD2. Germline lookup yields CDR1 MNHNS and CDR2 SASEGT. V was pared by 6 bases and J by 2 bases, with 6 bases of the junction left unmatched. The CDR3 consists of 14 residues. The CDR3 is CASRLAEGPYEQYF. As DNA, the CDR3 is TGTGCCAGCAGACTAGCGGAGGGACCCTACGAGCAGTACTTC.

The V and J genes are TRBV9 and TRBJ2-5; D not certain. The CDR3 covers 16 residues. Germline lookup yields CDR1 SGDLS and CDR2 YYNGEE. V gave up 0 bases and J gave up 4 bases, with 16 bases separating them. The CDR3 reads CASSVARSRGGETQYF. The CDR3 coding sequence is TGTGCCAGCAGCGTAGCTAGGTCTCGCGGCGGAGAGACCCAGTACTTC.

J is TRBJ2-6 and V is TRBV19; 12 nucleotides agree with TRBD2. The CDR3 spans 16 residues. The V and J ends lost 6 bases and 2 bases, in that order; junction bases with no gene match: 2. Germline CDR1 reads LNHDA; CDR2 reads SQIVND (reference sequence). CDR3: CASSSSGRAGANVLTF. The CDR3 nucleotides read TGTGCCAGTAGCTCTAGCGGGAGGGCTGGGGCCAACGTCCTGACTTTC.

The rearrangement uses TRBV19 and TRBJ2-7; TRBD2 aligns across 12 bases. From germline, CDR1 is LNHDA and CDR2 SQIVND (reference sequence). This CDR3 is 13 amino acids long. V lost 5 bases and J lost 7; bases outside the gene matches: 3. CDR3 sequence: CASSVGLAGEQYF. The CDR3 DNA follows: TGTGCCAGTAGTGTCGGACTAGCGGGAGAGCAGTACTTC.

The CDR3 DNA follows: TGTGCCAGCAGCTTCAATCCTGCTGAGTCAAACGCTTTCTTT. This encodes CASSFNPAESNAFF. The chain uses TRBV11-1 and TRBJ1-1, with D unresolved. Trimming removed 3 bases at V and 11 bases at J, with 19 bases between. This CDR3 region has 14 residues. Germline CDR1 reads SGHAT; CDR2 reads FQDESV (reference sequence).

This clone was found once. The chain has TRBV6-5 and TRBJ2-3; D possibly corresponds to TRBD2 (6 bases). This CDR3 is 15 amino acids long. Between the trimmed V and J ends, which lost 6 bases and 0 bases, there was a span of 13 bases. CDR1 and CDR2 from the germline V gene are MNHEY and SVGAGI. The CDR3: CASRRFSGSTDTQYF. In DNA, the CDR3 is TGTGCCAGCAGGAGATTTAGCGGTAGCACAGATACGCAGTATTTT.